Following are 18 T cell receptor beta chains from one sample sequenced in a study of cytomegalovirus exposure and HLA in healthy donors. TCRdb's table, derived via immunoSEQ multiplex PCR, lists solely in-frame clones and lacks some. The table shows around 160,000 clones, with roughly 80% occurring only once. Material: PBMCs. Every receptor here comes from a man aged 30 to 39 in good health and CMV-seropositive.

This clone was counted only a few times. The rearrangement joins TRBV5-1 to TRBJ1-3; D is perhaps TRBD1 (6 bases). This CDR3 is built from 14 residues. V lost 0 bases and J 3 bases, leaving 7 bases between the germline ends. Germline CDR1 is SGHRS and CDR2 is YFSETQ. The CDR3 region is CASSLGTDGNTIYF. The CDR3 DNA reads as TGCGCCAGCAGCTTGGGGACAGATGGAAACACCATATATTTT.

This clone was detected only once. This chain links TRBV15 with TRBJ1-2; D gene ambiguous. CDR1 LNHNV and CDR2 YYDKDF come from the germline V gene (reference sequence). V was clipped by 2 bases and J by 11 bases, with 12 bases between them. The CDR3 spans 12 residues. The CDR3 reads CATSRWVGEYTF. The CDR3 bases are TGTGCCACCAGCAGATGGGTCGGGGAGTACACCTTC.

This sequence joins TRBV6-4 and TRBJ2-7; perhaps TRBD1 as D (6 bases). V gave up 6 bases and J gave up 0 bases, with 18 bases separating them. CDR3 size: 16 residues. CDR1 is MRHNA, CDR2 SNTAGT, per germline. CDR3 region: CASRILTGIGSYEQYF. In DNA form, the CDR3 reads TGTGCCAGCAGGATCCTGACAGGAATTGGCTCCTACGAGCAGTACTTC.

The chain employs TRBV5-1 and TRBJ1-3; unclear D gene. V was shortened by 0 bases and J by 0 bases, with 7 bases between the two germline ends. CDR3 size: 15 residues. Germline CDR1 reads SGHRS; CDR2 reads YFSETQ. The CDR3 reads CASSLVSNSGNTIYF. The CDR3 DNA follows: TGCGCCAGCAGCTTGGTTTCAAACTCTGGAAACACCATATATTTT.

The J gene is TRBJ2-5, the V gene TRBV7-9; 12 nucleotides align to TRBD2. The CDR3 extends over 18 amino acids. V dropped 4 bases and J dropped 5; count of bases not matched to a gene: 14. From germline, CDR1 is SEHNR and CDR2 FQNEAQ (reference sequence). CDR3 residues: CASSSPGGLAGGPETQYF. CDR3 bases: TGTGCCAGCAGCTCACCGGGGGGGCTAGCGGGAGGGCCGGAGACCCAGTACTTC. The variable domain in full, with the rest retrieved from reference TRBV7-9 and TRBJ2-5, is DTGVSQNPRHKITKRGQNVTFRCDPISEHNRLYWYRQTLGQGPEFLTYFQNEAQLEKSRLLSDRFSAERPKGSFSTLEIQRTEQGDSAMYLCASSSPGGLAGGPETQYFGPGTRLLVL.

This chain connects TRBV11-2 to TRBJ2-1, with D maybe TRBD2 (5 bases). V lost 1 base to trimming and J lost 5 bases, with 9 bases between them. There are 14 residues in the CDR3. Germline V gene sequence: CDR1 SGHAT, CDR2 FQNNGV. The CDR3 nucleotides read TGTGCCAGCAGCTTAGGTGCTAGCAACAATGAGCAGTTCTTC. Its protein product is CASSLGASNNEQFF.

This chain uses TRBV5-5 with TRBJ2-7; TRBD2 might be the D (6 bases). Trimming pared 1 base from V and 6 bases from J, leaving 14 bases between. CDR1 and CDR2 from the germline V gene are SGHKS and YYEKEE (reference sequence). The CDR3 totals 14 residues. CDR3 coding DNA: TGTGCCAGCAGCTTGTGGGATGGCGGGGTCGAGCAGTACTTC. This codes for CASSLWDGGVEQYF.

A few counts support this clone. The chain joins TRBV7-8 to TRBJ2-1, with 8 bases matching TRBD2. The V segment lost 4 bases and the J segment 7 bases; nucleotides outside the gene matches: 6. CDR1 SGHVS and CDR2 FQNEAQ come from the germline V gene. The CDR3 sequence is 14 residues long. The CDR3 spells CASSSREGTNEQFF. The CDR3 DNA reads TGTGCCAGCAGCTCACGGGAGGGGACAAATGAGCAGTTCTTC. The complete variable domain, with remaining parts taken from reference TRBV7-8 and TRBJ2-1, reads GAGVSQSPRYKVAKRGQDVALRCDPISGHVSLFWYQQALGQGPEFLTYFQNEAQLDKSGLPSDRFFAERPEGSVSTLKIQRTQQEDSAVYLCASSSREGTNEQFFGPGTRLTVL.

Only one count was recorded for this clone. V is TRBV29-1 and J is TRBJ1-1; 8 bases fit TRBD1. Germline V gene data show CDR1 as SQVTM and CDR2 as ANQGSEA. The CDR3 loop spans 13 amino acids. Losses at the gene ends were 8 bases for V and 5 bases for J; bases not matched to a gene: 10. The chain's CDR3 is CSIGQGGNTEAFF. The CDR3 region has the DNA TGCAGCATAGGACAGGGAGGTAATACTGAAGCTTTCTTT.

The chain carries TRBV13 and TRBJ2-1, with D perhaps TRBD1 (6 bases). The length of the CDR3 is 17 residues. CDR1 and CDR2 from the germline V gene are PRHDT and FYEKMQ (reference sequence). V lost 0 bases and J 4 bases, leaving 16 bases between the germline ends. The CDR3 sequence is CASSLGVLGARYNEQFF. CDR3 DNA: TGTGCCAGCAGCTTAGGGGTCTTGGGGGCGAGGTACAATGAGCAGTTCTTC.

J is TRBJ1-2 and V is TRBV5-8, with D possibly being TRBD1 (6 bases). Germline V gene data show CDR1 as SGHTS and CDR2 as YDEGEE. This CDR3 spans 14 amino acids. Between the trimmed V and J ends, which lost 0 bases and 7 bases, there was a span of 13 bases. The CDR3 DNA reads TGTGCCAGCAGCTTGGAAGGGGGGGCTGCTGGCTACACCTTC. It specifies CASSLEGGAAGYTF.

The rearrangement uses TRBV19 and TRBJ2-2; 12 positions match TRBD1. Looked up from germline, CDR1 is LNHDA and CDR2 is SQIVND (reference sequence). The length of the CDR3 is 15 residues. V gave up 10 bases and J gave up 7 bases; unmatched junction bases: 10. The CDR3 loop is CATSAGTGGIGELFF. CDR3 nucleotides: TGTGCCACCTCGGCGGGGACAGGGGGCATCGGGGAGCTGTTTTTT. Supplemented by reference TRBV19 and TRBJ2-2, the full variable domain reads DGGITQSPKYLFRKEGQNVTLSCEQNLNHDAMYWYRQDPGQGLRLIYYSQIVNDFQKGDIAEGYSVSREKKESFPLTVTSAQKNPTAFYLCATSAGTGGIGELFFGEGSRLTVL.

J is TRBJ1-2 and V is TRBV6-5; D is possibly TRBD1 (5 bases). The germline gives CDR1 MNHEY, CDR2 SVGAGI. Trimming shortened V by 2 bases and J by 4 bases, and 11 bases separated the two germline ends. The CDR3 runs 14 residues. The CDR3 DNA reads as TGTGCCAGCAGTTACCCCCGGGGGACCTATGGCTACACCTTC. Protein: CASSYPRGTYGYTF.

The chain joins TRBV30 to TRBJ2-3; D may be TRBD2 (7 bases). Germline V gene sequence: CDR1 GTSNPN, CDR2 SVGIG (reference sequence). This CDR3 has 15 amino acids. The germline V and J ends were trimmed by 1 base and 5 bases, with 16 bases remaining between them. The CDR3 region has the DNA TGTGCCTGGAGTGCGAGCGCGGGGGCCAAAGATACGCAGTATTTT. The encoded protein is CAWSASAGAKDTQYF.

The CDR3 reads CASSGYRVDPITYEQYF. The CDR3 DNA is TGTGCCAGCAGTGGGTACAGGGTGGATCCTATTACCTACGAGCAGTACTTC. The rearrangement joins TRBV25-1 to TRBJ2-7, with D possibly being TRBD1 (6 bases). The germline V gene has CDR1 MGHDK and CDR2 SYGVNS. V was pared by 4 bases and J by 2 bases, with 21 bases between. The CDR3 runs to 17 residues.

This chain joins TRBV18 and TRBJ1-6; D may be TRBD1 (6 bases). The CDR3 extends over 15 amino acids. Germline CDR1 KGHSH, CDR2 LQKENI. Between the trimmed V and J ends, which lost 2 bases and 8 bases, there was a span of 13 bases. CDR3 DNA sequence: TGTGCCAGCTCACCATCGGGGGGCTTCGATTCACCCCTCCACTTT. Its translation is CASSPSGGFDSPLHF.

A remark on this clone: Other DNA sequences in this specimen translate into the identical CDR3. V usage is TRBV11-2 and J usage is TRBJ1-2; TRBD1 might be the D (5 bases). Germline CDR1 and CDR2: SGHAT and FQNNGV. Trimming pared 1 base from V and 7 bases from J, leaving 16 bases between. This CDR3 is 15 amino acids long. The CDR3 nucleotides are TGTGCCAGCAGCTTAGGGTGGGGCAGGGAGGCTGGCTACACCTTC. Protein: CASSLGWGREAGYTF.

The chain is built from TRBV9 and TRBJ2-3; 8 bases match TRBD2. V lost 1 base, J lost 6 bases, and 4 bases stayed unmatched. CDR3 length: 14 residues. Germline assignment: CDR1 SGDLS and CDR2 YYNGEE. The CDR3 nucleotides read TGTGCCAGCAGCGTACGGGGGGGGCAGGATACGCAGTATTTT. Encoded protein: CASSVRGGQDTQYF.